Sequencing of this T cell receptor beta chain was carried out in a study of T cell responses to AZD1222 COVID-19 vaccine. Study findings and constraints: Only a handful of AZD1222 recipients, several in all, had baseline seropositivity. Spike was spanned by vaccine-associated CD4 TCRs, with dominance at 160-218 and 743-854. Increased Spike-specific TCR breadth and depth were observed after two AZD1222 doses.

TCRdb's copy holds only in-frame clones and misses some; the assay was immunoSEQ multiplex PCR. The profile shows around 160,000 clones, about 95% of them singletons. V was cut by 2 bases and J by 5 bases, with 18 bases left in between. Germline V gives CDR1 MNHEY, CDR2 SVGAGI. This CDR3 is built from 16 residues. A word on this clone: Antigen: not known.

The sample consisted of peripheral blood, taken on day 0 of AZD1222 vaccination. The sequence was collected from an adult in good health. The chain links TRBV6-5 to TRBJ1-2; D uncertain. The DNA for the CDR3 is TGTGCCAGCAGTTACCGGCGACGACCCGAGGGATATGGCTACACCTTC. Translating it yields CASSYRRRPEGYGYTF.